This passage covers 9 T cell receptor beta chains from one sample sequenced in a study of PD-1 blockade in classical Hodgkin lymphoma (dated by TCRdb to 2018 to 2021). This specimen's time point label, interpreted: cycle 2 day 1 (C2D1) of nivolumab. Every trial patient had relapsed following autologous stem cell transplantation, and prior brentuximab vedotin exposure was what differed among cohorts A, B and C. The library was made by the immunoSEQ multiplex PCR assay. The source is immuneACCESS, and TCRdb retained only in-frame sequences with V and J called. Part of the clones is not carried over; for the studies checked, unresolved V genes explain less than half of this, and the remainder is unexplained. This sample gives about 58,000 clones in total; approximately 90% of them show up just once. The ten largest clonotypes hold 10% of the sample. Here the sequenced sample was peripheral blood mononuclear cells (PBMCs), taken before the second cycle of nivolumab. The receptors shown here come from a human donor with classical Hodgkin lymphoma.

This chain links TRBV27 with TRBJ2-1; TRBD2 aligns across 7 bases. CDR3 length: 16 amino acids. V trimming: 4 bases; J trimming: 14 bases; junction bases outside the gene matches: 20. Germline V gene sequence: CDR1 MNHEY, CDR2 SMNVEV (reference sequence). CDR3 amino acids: CASSSSERGGSRGKFF. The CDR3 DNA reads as TGTGCCAGCAGTTCCTCCGAGAGAGGCGGGAGCCGTGGAAAGTTCTTC.

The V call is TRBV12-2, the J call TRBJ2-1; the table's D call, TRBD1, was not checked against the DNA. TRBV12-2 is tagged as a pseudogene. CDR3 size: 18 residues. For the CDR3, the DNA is TGTGCAAGTCGCTTAGTATCTCGCCGTGAACCCATCAGGTATGAGCAGTTCTTC. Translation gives CASRLVSRREPIRYEQFF.

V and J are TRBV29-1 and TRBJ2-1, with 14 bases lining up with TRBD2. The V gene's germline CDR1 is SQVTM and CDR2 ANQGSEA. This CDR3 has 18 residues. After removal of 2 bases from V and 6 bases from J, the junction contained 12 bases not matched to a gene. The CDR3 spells CSVESGLAGAIRTNEQFF. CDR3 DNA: TGCAGCGTTGAATCGGGACTAGCGGGGGCGATACGGACCAATGAGCAGTTCTTC.

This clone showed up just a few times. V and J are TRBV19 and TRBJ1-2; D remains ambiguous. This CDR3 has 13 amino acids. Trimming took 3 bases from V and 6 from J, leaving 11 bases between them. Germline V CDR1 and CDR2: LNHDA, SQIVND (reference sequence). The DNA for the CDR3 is TGTGCCAGTAGTATGGTCGGGGAGAATGGCTACACCTTC. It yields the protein CASSMVGENGYTF.

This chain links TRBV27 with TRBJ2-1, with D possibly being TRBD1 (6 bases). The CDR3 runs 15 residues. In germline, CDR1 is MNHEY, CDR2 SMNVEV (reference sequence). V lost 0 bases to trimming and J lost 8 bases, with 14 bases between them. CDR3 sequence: CASSLSSGGPDEQFF. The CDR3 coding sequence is TGTGCCAGCAGTTTATCATCTGGGGGCCCGGATGAGCAGTTCTTC.

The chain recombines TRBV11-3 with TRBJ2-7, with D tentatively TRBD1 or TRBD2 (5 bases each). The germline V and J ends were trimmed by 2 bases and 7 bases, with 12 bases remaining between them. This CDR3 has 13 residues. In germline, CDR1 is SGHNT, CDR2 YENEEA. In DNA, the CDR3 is TGTGCCAGCAGCTTATGGGGGTCCCGGGAGCAGTACTTC. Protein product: CASSLWGSREQYF.

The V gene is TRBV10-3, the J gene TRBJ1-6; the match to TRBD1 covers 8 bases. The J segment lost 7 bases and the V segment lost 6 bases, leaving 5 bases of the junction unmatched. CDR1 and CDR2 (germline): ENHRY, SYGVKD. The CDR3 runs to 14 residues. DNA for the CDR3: TGTGCCATCAGCGATGACAGGGGCAATTCACCCCTCCACTTT. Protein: CAISDDRGNSPLHF.

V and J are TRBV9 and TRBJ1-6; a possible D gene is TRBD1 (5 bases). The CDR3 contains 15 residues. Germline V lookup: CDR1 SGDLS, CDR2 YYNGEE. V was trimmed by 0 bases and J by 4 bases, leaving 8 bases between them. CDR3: CASSVVAGYNSPLHF. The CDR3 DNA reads TGTGCCAGCAGCGTAGTAGCAGGGTATAATTCACCCCTCCACTTT.

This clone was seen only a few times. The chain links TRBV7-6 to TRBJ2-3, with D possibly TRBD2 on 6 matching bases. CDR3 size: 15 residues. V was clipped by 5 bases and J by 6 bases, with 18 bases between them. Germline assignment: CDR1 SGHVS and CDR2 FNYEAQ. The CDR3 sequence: CASSPGDRGRDTQYF. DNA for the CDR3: TGTGCCAGCAGCCCCGGGGACCGTGGGAGGGATACGCAGTATTTT.